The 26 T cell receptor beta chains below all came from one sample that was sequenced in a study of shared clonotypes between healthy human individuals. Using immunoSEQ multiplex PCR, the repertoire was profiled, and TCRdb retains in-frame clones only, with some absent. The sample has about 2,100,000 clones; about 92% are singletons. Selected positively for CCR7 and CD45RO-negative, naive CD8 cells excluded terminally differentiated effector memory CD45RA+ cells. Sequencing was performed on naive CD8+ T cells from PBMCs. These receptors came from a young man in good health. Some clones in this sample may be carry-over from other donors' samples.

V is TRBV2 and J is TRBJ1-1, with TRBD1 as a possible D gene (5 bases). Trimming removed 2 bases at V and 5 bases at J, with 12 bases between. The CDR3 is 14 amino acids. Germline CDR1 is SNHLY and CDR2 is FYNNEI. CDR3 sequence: CASSEPGGMTEAFF. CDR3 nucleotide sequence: TGTGCCAGCAGTGAACCGGGGGGGATGACTGAAGCTTTCTTT.

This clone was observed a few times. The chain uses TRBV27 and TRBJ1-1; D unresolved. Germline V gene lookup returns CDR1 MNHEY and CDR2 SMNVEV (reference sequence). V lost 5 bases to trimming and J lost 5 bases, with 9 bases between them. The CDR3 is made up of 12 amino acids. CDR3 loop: CASSTLATEAFF. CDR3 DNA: TGTGCCAGCAGTACTTTGGCAACTGAAGCTTTCTTT.

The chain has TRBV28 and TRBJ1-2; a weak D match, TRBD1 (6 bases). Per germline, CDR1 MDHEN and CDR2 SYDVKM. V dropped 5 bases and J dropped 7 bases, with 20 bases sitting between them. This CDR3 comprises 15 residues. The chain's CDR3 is CASSPTGFAPGGYTF. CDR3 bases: TGTGCCAGCAGTCCCACAGGGTTCGCGCCTGGTGGCTACACCTTC.

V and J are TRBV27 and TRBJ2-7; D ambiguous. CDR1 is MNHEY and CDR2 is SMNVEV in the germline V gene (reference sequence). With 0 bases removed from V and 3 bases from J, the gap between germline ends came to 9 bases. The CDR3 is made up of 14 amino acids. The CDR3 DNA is TGTGCCAGCAGTTTATCGAGTCAAAGCTACGAGCAGTACTTC. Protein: CASSLSSQSYEQYF.

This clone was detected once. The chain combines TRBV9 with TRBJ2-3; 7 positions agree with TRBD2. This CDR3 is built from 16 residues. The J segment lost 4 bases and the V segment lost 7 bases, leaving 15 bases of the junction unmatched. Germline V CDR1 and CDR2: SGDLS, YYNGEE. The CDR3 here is CASGQGGGRPADTQYF. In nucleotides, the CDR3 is TGTGCCAGCGGGCAAGGCGGGGGACGCCCTGCAGATACGCAGTATTTT. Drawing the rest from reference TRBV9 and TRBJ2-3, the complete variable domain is DSGVTQTPKHLITATGQRVTLRCSPRSGDLSVYWYQQSLDQGLQFLIQYYNGEERAKGNILERFSAQQFPDLHSELNLSSLELGDSALYFCASGQGGGRPADTQYFGPGTRLTVL.

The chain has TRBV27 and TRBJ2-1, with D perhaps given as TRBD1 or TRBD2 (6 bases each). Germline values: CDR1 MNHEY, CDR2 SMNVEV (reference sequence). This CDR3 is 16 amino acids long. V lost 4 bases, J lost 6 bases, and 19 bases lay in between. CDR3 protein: CASSSPIGGPSNEQFF. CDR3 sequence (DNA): TGTGCCAGCAGTTCCCCTATTGGGGGGCCCAGCAATGAGCAGTTCTTC.

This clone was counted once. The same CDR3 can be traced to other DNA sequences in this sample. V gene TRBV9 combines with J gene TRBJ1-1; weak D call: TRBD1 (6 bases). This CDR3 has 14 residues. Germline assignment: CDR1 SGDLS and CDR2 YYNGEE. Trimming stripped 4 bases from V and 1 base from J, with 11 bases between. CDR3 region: CASSPGAGNTEAFF. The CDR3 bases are TGTGCCAGCAGCCCAGGGGCCGGGAACACTGAAGCTTTCTTT.

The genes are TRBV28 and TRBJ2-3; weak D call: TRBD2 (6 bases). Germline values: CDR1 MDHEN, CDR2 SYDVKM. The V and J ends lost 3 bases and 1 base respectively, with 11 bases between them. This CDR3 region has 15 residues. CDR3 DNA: TGTGCCAGCAGTTTGGGAGGTTCCGGCACAGATACGCAGTATTTT. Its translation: CASSLGGSGTDTQYF.

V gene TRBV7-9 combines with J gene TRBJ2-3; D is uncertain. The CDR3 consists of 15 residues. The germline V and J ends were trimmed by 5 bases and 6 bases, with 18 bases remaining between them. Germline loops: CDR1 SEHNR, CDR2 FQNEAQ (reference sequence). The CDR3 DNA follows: TGTGCCAGCAGCCCCCGGACCCAGGAGAGCGATACGCAGTATTTT. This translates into CASSPRTQESDTQYF.

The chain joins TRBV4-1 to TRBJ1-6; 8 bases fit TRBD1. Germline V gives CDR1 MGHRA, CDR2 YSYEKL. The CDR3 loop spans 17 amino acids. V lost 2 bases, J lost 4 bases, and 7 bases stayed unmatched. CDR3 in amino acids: CASSQLTGVGYNSPLHF. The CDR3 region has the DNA TGCGCCAGCAGCCAACTGACAGGGGTCGGATATAATTCACCCCTCCACTTT.

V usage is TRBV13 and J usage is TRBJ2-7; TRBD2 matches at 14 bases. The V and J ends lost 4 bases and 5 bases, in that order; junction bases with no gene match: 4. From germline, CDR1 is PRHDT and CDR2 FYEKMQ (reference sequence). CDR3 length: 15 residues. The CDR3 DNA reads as TGTGCCAGCAGCTCGACTAGCGGGAGGGCCGACGAGCAGTACTTC. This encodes CASSSTSGRADEQYF.

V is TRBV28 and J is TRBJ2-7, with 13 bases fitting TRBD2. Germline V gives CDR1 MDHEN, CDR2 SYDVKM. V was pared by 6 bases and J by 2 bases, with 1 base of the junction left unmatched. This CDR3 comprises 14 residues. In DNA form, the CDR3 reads TGTGCCAGCAGCGGACTAGCGGGAGCCTACGAGCAGTACTTC. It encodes CASSGLAGAYEQYF.

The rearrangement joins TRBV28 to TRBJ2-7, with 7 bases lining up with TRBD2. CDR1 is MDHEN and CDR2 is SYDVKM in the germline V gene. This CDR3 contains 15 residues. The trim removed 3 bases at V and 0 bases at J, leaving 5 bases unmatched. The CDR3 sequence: CASSLVTSASYEQYF. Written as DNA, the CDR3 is TGTGCCAGCAGTTTGGTTACTAGCGCCTCCTACGAGCAGTACTTC.

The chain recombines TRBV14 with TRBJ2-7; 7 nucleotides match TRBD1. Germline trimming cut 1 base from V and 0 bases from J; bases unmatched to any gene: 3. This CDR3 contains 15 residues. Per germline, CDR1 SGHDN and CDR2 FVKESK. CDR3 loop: CASSQGTGNSYEQYF. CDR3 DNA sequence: TGTGCCAGCAGCCAAGGGACAGGCAACTCCTACGAGCAGTACTTC.

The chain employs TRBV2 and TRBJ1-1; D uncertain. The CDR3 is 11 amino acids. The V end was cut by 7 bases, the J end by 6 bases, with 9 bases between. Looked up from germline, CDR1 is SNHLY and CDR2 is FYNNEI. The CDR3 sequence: CASTRASEAFF. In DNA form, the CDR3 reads TGTGCCAGCACCCGAGCTTCTGAAGCTTTCTTT.

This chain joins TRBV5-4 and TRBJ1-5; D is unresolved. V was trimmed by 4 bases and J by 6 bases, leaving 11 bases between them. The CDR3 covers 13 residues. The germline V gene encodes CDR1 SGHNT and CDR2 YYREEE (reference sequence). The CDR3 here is CASSHDEVQPQHF. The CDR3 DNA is TGTGCCAGCAGCCACGATGAGGTTCAGCCCCAGCATTTT.

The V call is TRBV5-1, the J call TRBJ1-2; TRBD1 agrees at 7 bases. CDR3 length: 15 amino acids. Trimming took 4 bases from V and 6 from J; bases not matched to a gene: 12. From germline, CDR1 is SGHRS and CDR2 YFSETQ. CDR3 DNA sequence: TGCGCCAGCAGCACCCGACAGGGAGGTTCCGATGGCTACACCTTC. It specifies CASSTRQGGSDGYTF.

DNA of the CDR3: TGTGCCAGGGGGTCGGCCGGGGAGCTGTTTTTT. Its protein is CARGSAGELFF. V and J are TRBV6-1 and TRBJ2-2; D unclear. Trimming took off 9 bases at V and 6 bases at J, with 8 bases between the two ends. Germline V gene data show CDR1 as MNHNS and CDR2 as SASEGT. The CDR3 spans 11 residues.

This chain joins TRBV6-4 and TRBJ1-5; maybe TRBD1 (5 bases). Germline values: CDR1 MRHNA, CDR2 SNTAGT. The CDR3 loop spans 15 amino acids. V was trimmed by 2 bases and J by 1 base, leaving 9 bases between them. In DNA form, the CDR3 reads TGTGCCAGCAGTGACAGGGCAGGGAGCAATCAGCCCCAGCATTTT. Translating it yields CASSDRAGSNQPQHF.

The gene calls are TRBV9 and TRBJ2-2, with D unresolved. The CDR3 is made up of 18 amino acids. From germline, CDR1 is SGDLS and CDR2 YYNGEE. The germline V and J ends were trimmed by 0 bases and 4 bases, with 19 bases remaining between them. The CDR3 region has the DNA TGTGCCAGCAGCGTAGGGTTCCAGGTGAGAGAAGGCACCGGGGAGCTGTTTTTT. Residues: CASSVGFQVREGTGELFF. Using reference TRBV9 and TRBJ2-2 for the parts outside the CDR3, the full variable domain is DSGVTQTPKHLITATGQRVTLRCSPRSGDLSVYWYQQSLDQGLQFLIQYYNGEERAKGNILERFSAQQFPDLHSELNLSSLELGDSALYFCASSVGFQVREGTGELFFGEGSRLTVL.

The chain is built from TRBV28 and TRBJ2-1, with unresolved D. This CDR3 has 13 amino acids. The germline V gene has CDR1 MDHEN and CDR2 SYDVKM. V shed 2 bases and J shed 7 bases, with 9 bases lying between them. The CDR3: CASSLAARNEQFF. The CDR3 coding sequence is TGTGCCAGCAGTTTAGCAGCGCGAAATGAGCAGTTCTTC.

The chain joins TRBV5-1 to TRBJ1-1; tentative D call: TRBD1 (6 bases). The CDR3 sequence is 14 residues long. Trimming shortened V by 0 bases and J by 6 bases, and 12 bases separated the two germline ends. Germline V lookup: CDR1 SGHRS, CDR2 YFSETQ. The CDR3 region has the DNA TGCGCCAGCAGCTTGGCAACAGGGTTTGCTGAAGCTTTCTTT. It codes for CASSLATGFAEAFF.

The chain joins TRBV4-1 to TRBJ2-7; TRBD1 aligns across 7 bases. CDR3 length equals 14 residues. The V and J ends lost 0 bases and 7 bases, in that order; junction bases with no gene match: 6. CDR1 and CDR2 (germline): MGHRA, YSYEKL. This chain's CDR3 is CASSQDTGAWEQYF. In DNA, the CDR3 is TGCGCCAGCAGCCAAGATACAGGGGCCTGGGAGCAGTACTTC.

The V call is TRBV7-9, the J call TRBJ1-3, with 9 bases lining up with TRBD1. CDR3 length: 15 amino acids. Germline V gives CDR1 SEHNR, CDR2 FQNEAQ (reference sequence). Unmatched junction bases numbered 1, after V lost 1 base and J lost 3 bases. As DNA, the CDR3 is TGTGCCAGCAGCTTAGGGACAGGGGATGGAAACACCATATATTTT. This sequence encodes CASSLGTGDGNTIYF.

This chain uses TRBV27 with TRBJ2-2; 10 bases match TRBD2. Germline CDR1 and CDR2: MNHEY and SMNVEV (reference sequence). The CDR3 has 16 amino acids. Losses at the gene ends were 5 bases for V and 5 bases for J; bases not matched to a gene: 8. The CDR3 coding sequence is TGTGCCAGCAGTCCCCGCAGCGGGAGGGAAACCGGGGAGCTGTTTTTT. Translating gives CASSPRSGRETGELFF.

Here the CDR3 DNA reads TGTGCCAGCAGCTTAGTCGGGTCCGCACGGGAGACCCAGTACTTC. Translated, it gives CASSLVGSARETQYF. The V call is TRBV11-2, the J call TRBJ2-5; D is unclear. Germline loops: CDR1 SGHAT, CDR2 FQNNGV. Trimming took 1 base from V and 5 from J, leaving 14 bases between them. This CDR3 is built from 15 residues. Full variable domain (missing parts from reference TRBV11-2 and TRBJ2-5): EAGVAQSPRYKIIEKRQSVAFWCNPISGHATLYWYQQILGQGPKLLIQFQNNGVVDDSQLPKDRFSAERLKGVDSTLKIQPAKLEDSAVYLCASSLVGSARETQYFGPGTRLLVL.